A selection of T cell receptor beta chains follows, all from one sample in a study of response to subunit inactivated influenza vaccine. TCRdb passed the RT-PCR reads through MiXCR, listing each CDR3 protein once. The sample shows more than 150,000 distinct CDR3 sequences, around 9% of them seen only once. The source material was non-naive T cells sorted from PBMCs, sampled on the day of vaccination. The origin of the receptors is a man aged 50 to 59 who received an inactivated influenza vaccine. Both conserved end residues are part of each CDR3. A D gene is named only where the DNA matches it firmly. A row's size may be missing; if present it is once, few, many or a size class.

>TRBJ2-3|TRBD2|few|TRBV20-1
CSANPGTRGVGTDTQYF
TGCAGTGCAAACCCCGGGACTAGGGGGGTGGGCACAGATACGCAGTATTTT
>TRBJ2-5|TRBD2|few|TRBV19
CASSRTSKETQYF
TGTGCCAGTTCTCGGACTAGTAAAGAGACCCAGTACTTC
>TRBJ2-5|TRBD2|few|TRBV7-2
CASSLMGGGETQYF
TGTGCCAGCAGCTTAATGGGGGGGGGAGAGACCCAGTACTTC
>TRBJ2-4|TRBD2|-|TRBV3-1
CASSLSGGFTGKNIQYF
TGTGCCAGCAGCCTAAGCGGGGGCTTTACGGGCAAAAACATTCAGTACTTC
>TRBJ2-7|-|many|TRBV27
CASSLSGSGEQYF
TGTGCCAGCAGTTTATCAGGGTCGGGGGAGCAGTACTTC
>TRBJ2-7|-|few|TRBV2
CASSETPYEQYF
TGTGCCAGCTCAGAGACACCCTACGAGCAGTACTTC
>TRBJ2-2|-|few|TRBV7-2
CASSLSYGTGELFF
TGTGCCAGCAGCTTATCATACGGCACCGGGGAGCTGTTTTTT
>TRBJ2-1|TRBD1|many|TRBV24-1
CATSDPTGVGWQFF
TGTGCCACCAGTGACCCAACAGGGGTAGGTTGGCAGTTCTTC
>TRBJ1-2|TRBD1|few|TRBV4-1
CASSQDRDSHYGYTF
TGCGCCAGCAGCCAAGATCGGGACAGCCACTATGGCTACACCTTC
>TRBJ1-2|-|-|TRBV3-1
CASSHGREPLGYTF
TGTGCCAGCAGCCATGGACGGGAACCTCTTGGCTACACCTTC
>TRBJ2-1|-|few|TRBV20-1
CSGLQGRNEQFF
TGCAGTGGCCTACAGGGCAGGAATGAGCAGTTCTTC
>TRBJ2-2|-|-|TRBV28
CASSTPSTGELFF
TGTGCCAGCAGTACCCCCTCTACCGGGGAGCTGTTTTTT
>TRBJ1-1|-|-|TRBV7-8
CASSPPLYKKGGTEAFF
TGTGCCAGCAGCCCCCCCTTGTATAAAAAGGGCGGCACTGAAGCTTTCTTT
>TRBJ2-2|-|-|TRBV12-3/TRBV12-4
CASSRRLGTRTGELFF
TGTGCCAGCAGTCGCCGGCTGGGGACGCGCACCGGGGAGCTGTTTTTT
>TRBJ2-5|-|-|TRBV20-1
CSARHGETQYF
TGCAGTGCCCGCCACGGGGAGACCCAGTACTTC
>TRBJ2-7|-|-|TRBV2
CASSAHIYEQYF
TGTGCCAGCAGTGCTCATATCTACGAGCAGTACTTC
>TRBJ2-5|TRBD2|many|TRBV24-1
CATSDLVGLAGAETQYF
TGTGCCACCAGTGATTTAGTGGGGCTAGCGGGAGCAGAGACCCAGTACTTC
>TRBJ2-7|TRBD2|-|TRBV12-3/TRBV12-4
CASRLAGGTYEQYF
TGTGCCAGCAGATTAGCGGGAGGTACCTACGAGCAGTACTTC
>TRBJ2-7|-|-|TRBV7-6
CASSSSGIHRGEQYF
TGTGCCAGCAGCTCTTCAGGGATCCATCGTGGGGAGCAGTACTTC
>TRBJ2-1|-|many|TRBV6-1
CASSMNGGLVTYNEQFF
TGTGCCAGCAGCATGAACGGCGGACTTGTTACCTACAATGAGCAGTTCTTC
>TRBJ1-3|-|-|TRBV28
CASSGQGYSGNTIYF
TGTGCCAGCAGTGGGCAAGGGTATTCTGGAAACACCATATATTTT
>TRBJ1-2|-|many|TRBV4-1
CASSQDQRRTYGYTF
TGCGCCAGCAGCCAAGATCAGAGACGGACCTATGGCTACACCTTC
>TRBJ2-3|-|many|TRBV7-9
CASSLEASTDTQYF
TGTGCCAGCAGCTTAGAGGCTAGCACAGATACGCAGTATTTT
>TRBJ2-7|-|many|TRBV5-5
CASSLGPEQYF
TGTGCCAGCAGCTTAGGCCCGGAGCAGTACTTC
>TRBJ2-5|TRBD1|many|TRBV5-1
CASSLAGTGKVETQYF
TGCGCCAGCAGCTTGGCCGGGACAGGGAAGGTGGAGACCCAGTACTTC
>TRBJ2-7|-|few|TRBV20-1
CSAGHHEQYF
TGCAGTGCTGGACACCACGAGCAGTACTTC
>TRBJ2-2|-|few|TRBV20-1
CSARDPLDSRNTGELFF
TGCAGTGCTAGAGACCCTCTTGACAGCCGAAACACCGGGGAGCTGTTTTTT
>TRBJ1-1|-|-|TRBV19
CASSAHGRRTEAFF
TGTGCCAGTAGCGCCCACGGCCGGAGGACTGAAGCTTTCTTT
>TRBJ2-3|TRBD1|-|TRBV19
CATSDRGHTDTQYF
TGTGCCACTTCAGACAGGGGGCACACAGATACGCAGTATTTT
>TRBJ2-1|-|many|TRBV6-2/TRBV6-3
CASSPAYEQFF
TGTGCCAGCAGCCCCGCCTATGAGCAGTTCTTC
>TRBJ2-7|-|many|TRBV3-1
CASSQVRTNSYEQYF
TGTGCCAGCAGCCAAGTGAGGACCAACTCCTACGAGCAGTACTTC
>TRBJ1-5|-|many|TRBV3-1
CASSQEFPGHNQPQHF
TGTGCCAGCAGCCAAGAATTCCCAGGGCACAATCAGCCCCAGCATTTT
>TRBJ1-6|-|many|TRBV20-1
CSARVGGGNSPLHF
TGCAGTGCTAGAGTAGGAGGAGGTAATTCACCCCTCCACTTT
>TRBJ1-4|-|many|TRBV5-1
CASSLFRQNNEKLFF
TGCGCCAGCAGCTTGTTTCGGCAGAATAATGAAAAACTGTTTTTT
>TRBJ2-7|TRBD1|many|TRBV7-2
CASNSQGATTEQYF
TGTGCCAGCAACTCACAGGGGGCAACGACCGAGCAGTACTTC
>TRBJ2-1|-|-|TRBV24-1
CGTSGRGNEQFF
TGTGGCACCAGTGGAAGGGGGAATGAGCAGTTCTTC
>TRBJ2-5|-|-|TRBV5-4
CASSLEGGVETQYF
TGTGCCAGCAGCTTGGAAGGGGGGGTAGAGACCCAGTACTTC
>TRBJ1-5|-|few|TRBV10-3
CAINDRNNQPQHF
TGTGCCATCAACGACAGGAACAATCAGCCCCAGCATTTT
>TRBJ2-7|TRBD1|-|TRBV4-2
CASSQGTGRYEQYF
TGTGCCAGCAGCCAAGGGACAGGGCGTTACGAGCAGTACTTC
>TRBJ1-2|TRBD1|-|TRBV15
CATSSGTGRLYGYTF
TGTGCCACCAGCAGTGGGACAGGGAGACTCTATGGCTACACCTTC
>TRBJ2-1|-|-|TRBV20-1
CSARDGLSWDEQFF
TGCAGTGCTAGAGATGGGCTCTCCTGGGATGAGCAGTTCTTC
>TRBJ2-2|-|-|TRBV7-2
CASSVGRGSGELFF
TGTGCCAGCAGCGTCGGGCGCGGGTCCGGGGAGCTGTTTTTT
>TRBJ1-1|-|many|TRBV5-1
CASSLALRGTEAFF
TGCGCCAGCAGCTTGGCGCTTAGAGGAACTGAAGCTTTCTTT
>TRBJ2-4|-|many|TRBV28
CASRGQSPTKNIQYF
TGTGCCAGCAGAGGACAGAGCCCTACCAAAAACATTCAGTACTTC
>TRBJ2-2|-|many|TRBV4-3
CASSQLSNTGELFF
TGCGCCAGCAGCCAACTGTCGAACACCGGGGAGCTGTTTTTT
>TRBJ2-3|-|many|TRBV10-3
CAISESMGGTGSTDTQYF
TGTGCCATCAGTGAGTCGATGGGAGGGACAGGAAGCACAGATACGCAGTATTTT
>TRBJ2-1|TRBD2|-|TRBV11-1
CASTRLGGSYNEQFF
TGTGCCAGCACTCGGCTCGGGGGGTCCTACAATGAGCAGTTCTTC
>TRBJ2-2|TRBD2|-|TRBV20-1
CSARGLLERGNTGELFF
TGCAGTGCTAGAGGTCTCTTGGAGCGGGGGAACACCGGGGAGCTGTTTTTT
>TRBJ2-7|-|many|TRBV5-1
CASSLADRTYEQYF
TGCGCCAGCAGCTTGGCGGACAGAACCTACGAGCAGTACTTC
>TRBJ2-6|TRBD1|-|TRBV13
CALSPTPGQGLGGANVLTF
TGTGCCCTCTCTCCCACCCCGGGACAGGGCCTTGGTGGGGCCAACGTCCTGACTTTC
>TRBJ2-1|-|many|TRBV7-8
CASGKHNPYNEQFF
TGTGCCAGCGGGAAGCACAATCCTTACAATGAGCAGTTCTTC
>TRBJ2-1|-|-|TRBV5-1
CASSSGTGYNEQFF
TGCGCCAGCAGCTCCGGGACGGGATACAATGAGCAGTTCTTC